One sample yielded the 32 T cell receptor beta chains listed below, sequenced in a study of CD8 T cells in ankylosing spondylitis. TCRdb fed the 5' RACE reads into MiXCR, producing one record per CDR3 protein. The sample has nearly 350,000 distinct CDR3 sequences; roughly 15% are singletons. Specimen: blood, either unsorted or a sorted T cell fraction (not recorded which). These receptors came from a male donor with ankylosing spondylitis or in good health (not recorded which).

This clonotype showed up just a few times. The chain uses TRBV18 and TRBJ2-1; weak D call: TRBD2 (5 bases). Germline-derived CDR1 and CDR2 are KGHSH and LQKENI. V lost 0 bases, J lost 5 bases, and 14 bases lay in between. This CDR3 has 16 amino acids. CDR3 nucleotide sequence: TGTGCCAGCTCACCACCGGAAGCCTTAGCGAACAATGAGCAGTTCTTC. This gives the protein CASSPPEALANNEQFF.

This clonotype was picked up a small number of times. V gene TRBV12-3 or TRBV12-4 combines with J gene TRBJ2-3, with a weak D call TRBD2 (6 bases). The V gene lost 6 bases and the J gene lost 3 bases, with 16 bases spanning the gap. This CDR3 spans 15 amino acids. CDR3 protein: CASRDGGEGTDTQYF. CDR3 DNA: TGTGCCAGCAGGGACGGGGGAGAAGGGACAGATACGCAGTATTTT.

The chain recombines TRBV9 with TRBJ2-1; D is undetermined. Germline-derived CDR1 and CDR2 are SGDLS and YYNGEE. V lost 4 bases to trimming and J lost 8 bases, with 10 bases between them. CDR3 length equals 12 residues. The CDR3 nucleotides read TGTGCCAGCAGCCCTCGCGTAGATGAGCAGTTCTTC. Protein: CASSPRVDEQFF.

This clonotype was seen more than once but under ten times. The chain carries TRBV29-1 and TRBJ2-4; TRBD1 aligns across 7 bases. V shed 6 bases and J 4 bases; nucleotides not matched to a gene: 6. Germline loops: CDR1 SQVTM, CDR2 ANQGSEA. CDR3 length: 13 residues. The CDR3 coding sequence is TGCAGCGTGGCAGGGACAGAAAAAAACATTCAGTACTTC. This translates into CSVAGTEKNIQYF.

DNA of the CDR3: TGTGCCACAGGGGCTATGGGACAACACTACGAGCAGTACTTC. The encoded protein is CATGAMGQHYEQYF. The rearrangement links TRBV10-3 to TRBJ2-7, with D maybe TRBD1 (6 bases). The V and J ends lost 10 bases and 3 bases respectively, with 19 bases between them. Germline CDR1 is ENHRY and CDR2 is SYGVKD. This CDR3 region has 14 residues.

The genes are TRBV7-2 and TRBJ2-1, with D hard to call. The germline V and J ends were trimmed by 1 base and 7 bases, with 8 bases remaining between them. There are 13 residues in the CDR3. CDR1 is SGHTA and CDR2 is FQGNSA in the germline V gene. The CDR3 here is CASSLGEWNEQFF. As DNA, the CDR3 is TGTGCCAGCAGCTTAGGAGAGTGGAATGAGCAGTTCTTC.

This clonotype was detected only a few times. The chain has TRBV15 and TRBJ2-2, with D uncertain. This CDR3 comprises 14 residues. Germline V gene data show CDR1 as LNHNV and CDR2 as YYDKDF (reference sequence). The germline V and J ends were trimmed by 0 bases and 6 bases, with 8 bases remaining between them. CDR3 nucleotide sequence: TGTGCCACCAGCAGAGATTCCAAGGCCGGGGAGCTGTTTTTT. It translates to CATSRDSKAGELFF. Supplemented by reference TRBV15 and TRBJ2-2, the full variable domain reads DAMVIQNPRYQVTQFGKPVTLSCSQTLNHNVMYWYQQKSSQAPKLLFHYYDKDFNNEADTPDNFQSRRPNTSFCFLDIRSPGLGDTAMYLCATSRDSKAGELFFGEGSRLTVL.

J is TRBJ2-1 and V is TRBV18; 11 positions match TRBD2. The CDR3 totals 17 residues. The junction had 16 bases not matched to a gene; V was cut back by 6 bases and J by 9 bases. Germline assignment: CDR1 KGHSH and CDR2 LQKENI. CDR3 residues: CASSPPPGLAVLGEQFF. The DNA for the CDR3 is TGTGCCAGCTCGCCCCCTCCGGGACTAGCGGTCTTAGGTGAGCAGTTCTTC.

The count of this clonotype is one. The DNA for the CDR3 is TGTGCCAGCAGTTCGTTACAGGGGGCGGATGAGCAGTTCTTC. Translation gives CASSSLQGADEQFF. The chain joins TRBV12-3 or TRBV12-4 to TRBJ2-1; TRBD1 matches at 9 bases. V shed 4 bases and J 8 bases; nucleotides not matched to a gene: 6. This CDR3 region has 14 residues.

This clonotype was picked up a small number of times. J is TRBJ1-2 and V is TRBV6-5; D unresolved. CDR3 length equals 17 residues. CDR1 is MNHEY and CDR2 is SVGAGI in the germline V gene. The V gene lost 0 bases and the J gene lost 2 bases, with 16 bases spanning the gap. The CDR3, as DNA: TGTGCCAGCAGTTACTCTTTTTCCGGGTACGCCAACTATGGCTACACCTTC. Protein: CASSYSFSGYANYGYTF.

This clonotype occurred many times. This chain links TRBV7-9 with TRBJ2-1, with TRBD2 as a possible D gene (7 bases). This CDR3 region has 15 residues. Germline values: CDR1 SEHNR, CDR2 FQNEAQ (reference sequence). V lost 5 bases and J 3 bases, leaving 14 bases between the germline ends. In nucleotides, the CDR3 is TGTGCCAGCAGCCCCGGGGGGCTGATCTACAATGAGCAGTTCTTC. Its protein is CASSPGGLIYNEQFF.

V is TRBV19 and J is TRBJ1-4, with TRBD1 matching 9 bases. From germline, CDR1 is LNHDA and CDR2 SQIVND (reference sequence). The CDR3 is made up of 12 amino acids. J was trimmed by 8 bases and V by 7 bases; bases with no gene match: 2. CDR3 sequence: CASTGQGEKLFF. The CDR3 bases are TGTGCCAGTACCGGACAGGGGGAAAAACTGTTTTTT.

This clonotype was detected a few times. The chain couples TRBV19 to TRBJ1-1; D unclear. The germline V and J ends were trimmed by 6 bases and 4 bases, with 15 bases remaining between them. This CDR3 has 14 residues. CDR1 and CDR2 from the germline V gene are LNHDA and SQIVND (reference sequence). Here the CDR3 reads CASSIGSSGTEAFF. The CDR3 bases are TGTGCCAGTAGCATCGGTAGTTCGGGCACTGAAGCTTTCTTT.

The chain is built from TRBV11-2 and TRBJ2-5, with a possible D match to TRBD2 (6 bases). In germline, CDR1 is SGHAT, CDR2 FQNNGV. CDR3 length equals 19 residues. V gave up 1 base and J gave up 7 bases, with 28 bases separating them. In nucleotides, the CDR3 is TGTGCCAGCAGCTTAGGTCTCTCGAGACTCACGCCGGCCGGGGGGACCCAGTACTTC. It is translated as CASSLGLSRLTPAGGTQYF.

The genes are TRBV5-1 and TRBJ2-5, with 10 bases fitting TRBD1. Germline CDR1 is SGHRS and CDR2 is YFSETQ. This CDR3 is 14 amino acids long. With V trimmed by 5 bases and J by 4 bases, 5 bases remained unmatched. The CDR3 reads CASRSRTGGETQYF. The CDR3 DNA follows: TGCGCCAGCAGGAGCCGGACAGGGGGAGAGACCCAGTACTTC.

This clonotype appeared many times. CDR3 in amino acids: CASSLQGAISGNTIYF. The CDR3 DNA follows: TGCGCCAGCAGCTTACAGGGGGCTATCTCTGGAAACACCATATATTTT. The genes are TRBV5-1 and TRBJ1-3; the match to TRBD1 covers 9 bases. Germline V lookup: CDR1 SGHRS, CDR2 YFSETQ. The V and J ends lost 2 bases and 0 bases, in that order; junction bases with no gene match: 3. The CDR3 length is 16 residues.

This chain uses TRBV18 with TRBJ2-1; TRBD2 might be the D (5 bases). CDR1 and CDR2 from the germline V gene are KGHSH and LQKENI. This CDR3 contains 18 residues. The V and J ends lost 2 bases and 0 bases respectively, with 17 bases between them. The CDR3 DNA reads as TGTGCCAGCTCACCATGGGGTATGGCGGGTCGCTCCTACAATGAGCAGTTCTTC. Its translation: CASSPWGMAGRSYNEQFF.

This clonotype occurred a few times. This chain joins TRBV12-3 or TRBV12-4 and TRBJ2-7; 7 nucleotides align to TRBD2. The V gene end was trimmed by 6 bases and the J gene end by 6 bases; junction bases not matched to a gene: 11. The CDR3 covers 14 residues. The CDR3 nucleotides read TGTGCCAGCAGCACCAAGCGGGAACTCCGCGAGCAGTACTTC. Encoded protein: CASSTKRELREQYF.

This clonotype was detected only a few times. The V call is TRBV7-9, the J call TRBJ2-2, with D possibly TRBD2 on 6 matching bases. With 5 bases removed from V and 0 bases from J, the gap between germline ends came to 16 bases. The CDR3 extends over 17 amino acids. Germline values: CDR1 SEHNR, CDR2 FQNEAQ (reference sequence). The CDR3 loop reads CASSPLRGTSNTGELFF. In DNA, the CDR3 is TGTGCCAGCAGCCCATTACGGGGGACGTCGAACACCGGGGAGCTGTTTTTT.

The rearrangement uses TRBV6-5 and TRBJ2-3; 9 nucleotides align to TRBD1. The CDR3 covers 16 residues. The J segment lost 6 bases and the V segment lost 0 bases, leaving 7 bases of the junction unmatched. From germline, CDR1 is MNHEY and CDR2 SVGAGI. The CDR3 here is CASSYSGTGSRDTQYF. CDR3 bases: TGTGCCAGCAGTTACTCGGGGACAGGGAGCAGGGATACGCAGTATTTT.

This clonotype was seen a handful of times. This rearrangement joins TRBV5-1 to TRBJ2-2, with 7 bases fitting TRBD2. Per the germline V gene, CDR1 is SGHRS and CDR2 is YFSETQ. This CDR3 region has 16 residues. The V gene end was trimmed by 4 bases and the J gene end by 2 bases; junction bases not matched to a gene: 8. The CDR3: CASSRIWEGNTGELFF. Here the CDR3 DNA reads TGCGCCAGCAGCCGGATTTGGGAGGGAAACACCGGGGAGCTGTTTTTT.

This clonotype was counted only a few times. This chain joins TRBV7-2 and TRBJ2-5; tentative D call: TRBD2 (5 bases). V lost 5 bases to trimming and J lost 2 bases, with 12 bases between them. This CDR3 spans 14 amino acids. CDR1 and CDR2 from the germline V gene are SGHTA and FQGNSA. CDR3 sequence (DNA): TGTGCCAGCAGCCTCTCGGGATCACAAGAGACCCAGTACTTC. Its translation: CASSLSGSQETQYF.

The chain has TRBV29-1 and TRBJ1-2, with TRBD1 identical over 8 bases. The CDR3 extends over 13 amino acids. The V segment lost 3 bases and the J segment 8 bases; nucleotides outside the gene matches: 8. The germline CDR1 and CDR2 sequences are SQVTM and ANQGSEA. CDR3 amino acids: CSVDNQGAPGYTF. The CDR3 bases are TGCAGCGTTGATAATCAGGGGGCGCCCGGCTACACCTTC.

This clonotype was counted at least ten times. The chain combines TRBV10-3 with TRBJ2-3; TRBD2 matches at 11 bases. J lost 1 base, V lost 7 bases, and 4 bases had no gene match. The CDR3 is 15 residues long. Germline V gene lookup returns CDR1 ENHRY and CDR2 SYGVKD. The CDR3 here is CAIKTSGIGTDTQYF. CDR3 sequence (DNA): TGTGCCATCAAGACTAGCGGGATAGGCACAGATACGCAGTATTTT.

The table lists this clonotype with a few counts. This chain joins TRBV7-7 and TRBJ2-5, with D uncertain. CDR1 SSHAT and CDR2 FNYEAQ come from the germline V gene (reference sequence). Trimming removed 5 bases at V and 4 bases at J, with 14 bases between. This CDR3 region has 14 residues. Here the CDR3 reads CASSTAGNGETQYF. The CDR3 DNA reads TGTGCCAGCAGCACAGCAGGTAATGGAGAGACCCAGTACTTC.

This clonotype has a handful of counts. The rearrangement joins TRBV5-1 to TRBJ2-7; TRBD2 matches at 13 bases. The CDR3 length is 19 residues. J was trimmed by 5 bases and V by 4 bases; bases with no gene match: 18. The germline V gene has CDR1 SGHRS and CDR2 YFSETQ. The chain's CDR3 is CASSPSGLAGISDRDEQYF. For the CDR3, the DNA is TGCGCCAGCAGCCCCTCGGGACTAGCGGGGATAAGCGATCGGGACGAGCAGTACTTC.

This clonotype showed up just a few times. The chain couples TRBV3-1 to TRBJ2-5; 9 bases line up with TRBD2. The germline CDR1 and CDR2 sequences are LGHDT and YNNKEL (reference sequence). The CDR3 totals 16 residues. With 1 base clipped from V and 3 bases from J, the junction kept 6 bases outside the gene matches. For the CDR3, the DNA is TGTGCCAGCAGCCAAGTAGTCCCTAGCGGGGAAGAGACCCAGTACTTC. This codes for CASSQVVPSGEETQYF.

A few counts support this clonotype. This rearrangement joins TRBV2 to TRBJ2-7; TRBD1 might be the D (5 bases). The V end lost 2 bases, the J end lost 0 bases, and 17 bases lay between the germline ends. CDR3 size: 17 residues. Germline V gives CDR1 SNHLY, CDR2 FYNNEI. CDR3 nucleotides: TGTGCCAGCAGTGAAACAGGCCTAGTTCAGTACTCCTACGAGCAGTACTTC. It translates to CASSETGLVQYSYEQYF.

CDR3 in amino acids: CSARDTPGGELFF. CDR3 DNA sequence: TGCAGTGCTAGAGATACCCCCGGTGGGGAGCTGTTTTTT. The rearrangement uses TRBV20-1 and TRBJ2-2; D is unresolved. The V end was cut by 0 bases, the J end by 8 bases, with 10 bases between. Germline V CDR1 and CDR2: DFQATT, SNEGSKA (reference sequence). CDR3 length: 13 amino acids.

V gene TRBV27 combines with J gene TRBJ1-3, with 7 bases that match TRBD1. Losses at the gene ends were 7 bases for V and 0 bases for J; bases not matched to a gene: 12. The CDR3 consists of 17 residues. Germline values: CDR1 MNHEY, CDR2 SMNVEV (reference sequence). This CDR3 is CASNPWGRGSSGNTIYF. CDR3 bases: TGTGCCAGCAACCCGTGGGGCAGGGGGTCCTCTGGAAACACCATATATTTT.

The V call is TRBV4-1, the J call TRBJ2-1; 10 nucleotides agree with TRBD1. Germline CDR1 and CDR2: MGHRA and YSYEKL. V trimming: 3 bases; J trimming: 10 bases; junction bases outside the gene matches: 15. This CDR3 has 17 amino acids. The CDR3 coding sequence is TGCGCCAGCAGCCATGATTTCCGGGACAGGGGTCGAGGGGAGCAGTTCTTC. It is translated as CASSHDFRDRGRGEQFF.

The chain combines TRBV29-1 with TRBJ2-5, with D unclear. In germline, CDR1 is SQVTM, CDR2 ANQGSEA. There are 10 residues in the CDR3. V was clipped by 3 bases and J by 5 bases, with 4 bases between them. In nucleotides, the CDR3 is TGCAGCGTTGAGTGGGAGACCCAGTACTTC. Protein product: CSVEWETQYF.